This entry lists 29 T cell receptor beta chains sequenced from one sample in a study of T cells after yellow fever vaccination. Each CDR3 protein gets one entry after TCRdb re-called the 5' RACE reads with MiXCR. Of tens of thousands of distinct CDR3 sequences listed, around 7% are singletons. The starting material was CD8+ T cells sorted from PBMCs, obtained about 41 days after the first yellow fever vaccination. The receptor source for this set is a man between 18 and 29 years old who received the YFV17D yellow fever vaccine.

Concerning this clonotype itself: Possible read error: a much larger clone is one base away. J is TRBJ2-3 and V is TRBV4-3, with 8 bases that match TRBD2. V lost 2 bases to trimming and J lost 2 bases; unmatched junction nucleotides: 3. The CDR3 sequence is 15 residues long. In germline, CDR1 is LGHNA, CDR2 YSLEER. For the CDR3, the DNA is TGCGCCAGCAGCCAACGGCGGGGGGACACAGATACGCAGTATTTT. It translates to CASSQRRGDTDTQYF.

At least ten counts were recorded for this clonotype. The chain combines TRBV11-1 with TRBJ2-1; no definite D call. Trimming removed 3 bases at V and 0 bases at J, with 9 bases between. Germline V gene data show CDR1 as SGHAT and CDR2 as FQDESV (reference sequence). The CDR3 spans 15 residues. This chain's CDR3 is CASSFAGSSYNEQFF. The CDR3 DNA is TGTGCCAGCAGCTTTGCAGGTAGCTCCTACAATGAGCAGTTCTTC. The full variable domain, its missing parts supplied by reference TRBV11-1 and TRBJ2-1, is EAEVAQSPRYKITEKSQAVAFWCDPISGHATLYWYRQILGQGPELLVQFQDESVVDDSQLPKDRFSAERLKGVDSTLKIQPAELGDSAMYLCASSFAGSSYNEQFFGPGTRLTVL.

This clonotype was picked up many times. The chain has TRBV12-3 or TRBV12-4 and TRBJ2-2; tentative D call: TRBD1 (6 bases). V lost 6 bases to trimming and J lost 0 bases, with 11 bases between them. The length of the CDR3 is 15 residues. CDR3: CASRRWTANTGELFF. CDR3 bases: TGTGCCAGCAGAAGATGGACAGCGAACACCGGGGAGCTGTTTTTT.

Ten or more counts support this clonotype. Here the CDR3 DNA reads TGTGCCAGCAGGGCCCGACAGGAACGCTCCTATAATTCACCCCTCCACTTT. Translating gives CASRARQERSYNSPLHF. This rearrangement joins TRBV2 to TRBJ1-6; a weak D match, TRBD1 (6 bases). Trimming shortened V by 6 bases and J by 0 bases, and 15 bases separated the two germline ends. Germline CDR1 is SNHLY and CDR2 is FYNNEI. CDR3 length: 17 amino acids.

The table lists this clonotype with many counts. The chain recombines TRBV7-3 with TRBJ2-2; TRBD2 agrees at 11 bases. In germline, CDR1 is SGHTA, CDR2 FQGTGA. Trimming removed 5 bases from V and 0 bases from J; junction bases left unmatched: 2. The CDR3 sequence is 16 residues long. CDR3 sequence (DNA): TGTGCCAGCAGCCCGACTAGCGGGGCGAACACCGGGGAGCTGTTTTTT. Its translation is CASSPTSGANTGELFF.

This clonotype was seen ten or more times. The J gene is TRBJ2-3, the V gene TRBV6-2 or TRBV6-3; a weak D match, TRBD2 (6 bases). The germline gives CDR1 MNHEY, CDR2 SVGEGT. The ends were cut back, 6 bases at V and 1 base at J, with 11 bases in the middle. The CDR3 has 14 amino acids. The chain's CDR3 is CASRPPGGTDTQYF. The CDR3 DNA reads TGTGCCAGCAGACCCCCGGGAGGCACAGATACGCAGTATTTT.

V and J are TRBV7-9 and TRBJ2-2; D gene unclear. Germline V lookup: CDR1 SEHNR, CDR2 FQNEAQ (reference sequence). Trimming stripped 2 bases from V and 6 bases from J, with 10 bases between. The length of the CDR3 is 14 residues. The CDR3 region is CASSLSTSAGELFF. Written as DNA, the CDR3 is TGTGCCAGCAGCTTATCCACATCTGCCGGGGAGCTGTTTTTT.

At least ten counts were recorded for this clonotype. V and J are TRBV27 and TRBJ2-7; 7 bases line up with TRBD2. From germline, CDR1 is MNHEY and CDR2 SMNVEV (reference sequence). After removal of 5 bases from V and 3 bases from J, the junction contained 13 bases not matched to a gene. The CDR3 is 16 amino acids. CDR3 in amino acids: CASSPGWGGSNYEQYF. In DNA, the CDR3 is TGTGCCAGCAGTCCTGGGTGGGGGGGGAGCAACTACGAGCAGTACTTC.

On this clonotype itself: A much more abundant neighbour one base away suggests this may be a read error. The missing conserved phenylalanine or tryptophan at the end of this CDR3 makes a read error likely. This chain links TRBV4-1 with TRBJ2-2; D is ambiguous. The CDR3 has 12 amino acids. CDR1 MGHRA and CDR2 YSYEKL come from the germline V gene. The V gene lost 6 bases and the J gene lost 2 bases, with 4 bases spanning the gap. The CDR3: CASRDNTGELFL. The CDR3 bases are TGCGCCAGCAGAGATAACACCGGGGAGCTGTTTCTT.

In DNA, the CDR3 is TGCGCCAGCAGCCTACATCTAGCGGGGGAGAATGAGCAGTTCTTC. Encoded protein: CASSLHLAGENEQFF. This rearrangement joins TRBV4-3 to TRBJ2-1; 10 nucleotides align to TRBD2. Germline V gives CDR1 LGHNA, CDR2 YSLEER. Trimming took 4 bases from V and 7 from J; bases not matched to a gene: 7. The CDR3 has 15 amino acids.

For this clonotype: One junction end disagrees with the germline gene, perhaps due to a read error. The chain carries TRBV7-2 and TRBJ2-7, with 7 positions matching TRBD1. The germline CDR1 and CDR2 sequences are SGHTA and FQGNSA. This CDR3 spans 15 amino acids. Written as DNA, the CDR3 is TGTGCCGGCAGCTTAAATTCCGGGACAGCCTACGAGCAGTACTTC. This encodes CAGSLNSGTAYEQYF.

This clonotype was observed at least ten times. The rearrangement joins TRBV3-1 to TRBJ2-7, with 10 bases aligning to TRBD1. Germline V gene sequence: CDR1 LGHDT, CDR2 YNNKEL (reference sequence). The CDR3 spans 14 residues. J was trimmed by 3 bases and V by 4 bases; bases with no gene match: 3. The CDR3 here is CASSLGTGVYEQYV. For the CDR3, the DNA is TGTGCCAGCAGCCTCGGGACAGGGGTCTACGAGCAGTACGTC.

There are a few counts of this clonotype. The chain recombines TRBV4-3 with TRBJ2-6, with D perhaps matching TRBD1 or TRBD2 (5 bases each). The CDR3 is made up of 16 amino acids. Trimming left V 3 bases short and J 0 bases short, with 9 bases between. The germline V gene encodes CDR1 LGHNA and CDR2 YSLEER. The CDR3 bases are TGCGCCAGCAGCCAGGGGGTGGTCTCTGGGGCCAACGTCCTGACTTTC. Encoded protein: CASSQGVVSGANVLTF.

CDR3: CAWSVGGFYEQYF. CDR3 DNA: TGTGCCTGGAGTGTAGGGGGCTTTTACGAGCAGTACTTC. V gene TRBV30 combines with J gene TRBJ2-7; TRBD1 matches at 7 bases. The ends lost 0 bases at V and 4 bases at J; junction bases unmatched: 3. This CDR3 is built from 13 residues. Per the germline V gene, CDR1 is GTSNPN and CDR2 is SVGIG (reference sequence).

This clonotype was observed many times. The chain employs TRBV2 and TRBJ2-7; no firm D call. Germline V lookup: CDR1 SNHLY, CDR2 FYNNEI. The V end lost 2 bases, the J end lost 4 bases, and 12 bases lay between the germline ends. The CDR3 has 14 residues. CDR3 in DNA: TGTGCCAGCAGTGAATCGGAGCGAACTTACGAGCAGTACGTC. Amino acids: CASSESERTYEQYV.

This clonotype was seen repeatedly, ten times or more. The CDR3 spells CASSLVGGGFTEAFF. The CDR3 DNA follows: TGTGCCAGCAGTTTAGTAGGGGGAGGGTTCACTGAAGCTTTCTTT. The chain uses TRBV12-3 or TRBV12-4 and TRBJ1-1, with D maybe TRBD1 (6 bases). The V gene lost 1 base and the J gene lost 4 bases, with 13 bases spanning the gap. CDR3 size: 15 residues.

This clonotype was recorded at least ten times. The chain has TRBV6-5 and TRBJ1-5; D unclear. In germline, CDR1 is MNHEY, CDR2 SVGAGI. Trimming took 8 bases from V and 0 from J, leaving 23 bases between them. The CDR3 spans 18 residues. CDR3 sequence: CASAQDGIDRYSNQPQHF. Here the CDR3 DNA reads TGTGCCAGCGCCCAGGACGGGATTGATCGGTATAGCAATCAGCCCCAGCATTTT.

The chain carries TRBV7-9 and TRBJ2-3, with 11 positions matching TRBD2. CDR1 is SEHNR and CDR2 is FQNEAQ in the germline V gene (reference sequence). CDR3 length equals 16 residues. V lost 5 bases and J lost 2; bases outside the gene matches: 6. The CDR3 DNA reads TGTGCCAGCAGCCGGAAGACTAGCGGGACCACAGATACGCAGTATTTT. This gives the protein CASSRKTSGTTDTQYF.

The chain links TRBV28 to TRBJ2-1; D remains ambiguous. V dropped 6 bases and J dropped 8 bases, with 11 bases sitting between them. The CDR3 totals 12 residues. Germline CDR1 MDHEN, CDR2 SYDVKM. CDR3: CASSRPPHEQFF. The CDR3 nucleotides read TGTGCCAGCAGCCGGCCACCTCATGAGCAGTTCTTC.

The table lists this clonotype with many counts. The chain employs TRBV4-1 and TRBJ1-5; 7 positions match TRBD1. The germline V gene encodes CDR1 MGHRA and CDR2 YSYEKL. Unmatched junction bases numbered 9, after V lost 4 bases and J lost 6 bases. CDR3 size: 15 residues. The CDR3: CASSLPGQPSQPQHF. CDR3 in DNA: TGCGCCAGCAGCCTCCCGGGACAGCCTTCTCAGCCCCAGCATTTT.

The chain employs TRBV7-2 and TRBJ2-2; D unclear. The CDR3 consists of 16 residues. The ends were cut back, 6 bases at V and 0 bases at J, with 14 bases in the middle. Germline CDR1 and CDR2: SGHTA and FQGNSA. The CDR3 here is CASRLMRQPNTGELFF. In nucleotides, the CDR3 is TGTGCCAGCAGGCTAATGCGCCAACCGAACACCGGGGAGCTGTTTTTT.

This clonotype occurred a few times. The CDR3 DNA follows: TGTGCCACCAGCCCCCGCGGGGGCACCAATCAGCCCCAGCATTTT. Encoded protein: CATSPRGGTNQPQHF. This sequence joins TRBV15 and TRBJ1-5; a possible D gene is TRBD1 (6 bases). Deletions cut 5 bases from V and 3 bases from J, with 14 bases between. The CDR3 is 15 residues long. The V gene's germline CDR1 is LNHNV and CDR2 YYDKDF (reference sequence).

This clonotype was counted a few times. The genes are TRBV27 and TRBJ2-3; 10 nucleotides line up with TRBD2. This CDR3 is built from 14 residues. The germline V gene has CDR1 MNHEY and CDR2 SMNVEV (reference sequence). Losses at the gene ends were 11 bases for V and 2 bases for J; bases not matched to a gene: 7. In DNA, the CDR3 is TGTGCCTCTTTTAGCGGGGGGCCCACAGATACGCAGTATTTT. It encodes CASFSGGPTDTQYF.

This clonotype appeared a few times. The chain couples TRBV7-3 to TRBJ2-5, with D perhaps matching TRBD1 or TRBD2 (5 bases each). Trimming removed 3 bases from V and 3 bases from J, with 14 bases in between. CDR1 and CDR2 (germline): SGHTA, FQGTGA. The CDR3 length is 15 residues. CDR3 DNA sequence: TGTGCCAGCAGCTTGGCAGGTGGGGGAGAAGAGACCCAGTACTTC. It codes for CASSLAGGGEETQYF. The full variable domain, with the rest looked up from reference TRBV7-3 and TRBJ2-5, is GAGVSQTPSNKVTEKGKYVELRCDPISGHTALYWYRQSLGQGPEFLIYFQGTGAADDSGLPNDRFFAVRPEGSVSTLKIQRTERGDSAVYLCASSLAGGGEETQYFGPGTRLLVL.

In this sample, this clonotype is medium-sized. V and J are TRBV7-6 and TRBJ2-5; D unresolved. This CDR3 is built from 12 residues. CDR1 SGHVS and CDR2 FNYEAQ come from the germline V gene. The V gene lost 1 base and the J gene lost 6 bases, with 6 bases spanning the gap. Written as DNA, the CDR3 is TGTGCCAGCAGCTTAGGAGGAAAGACCCAGTACTTC. Translated, it gives CASSLGGKTQYF.

This clonotype was counted at least ten times. This chain links TRBV7-9 with TRBJ2-3, with TRBD2 identical over 8 bases. This CDR3 is 16 amino acids long. The germline gives CDR1 SEHNR, CDR2 FQNEAQ (reference sequence). Trimming cost V 4 bases and J 6 bases; bases outside gene matches: 12. The CDR3 DNA follows: TGTGCCAGCAGCTCCGTCTGGCGGGGGGACATGGATACGCAGTATTTT. Residues: CASSSVWRGDMDTQYF.

The V gene is TRBV7-2, the J gene TRBJ2-3; D remains ambiguous. The CDR3 is made up of 15 amino acids. CDR1 and CDR2 (germline): SGHTA, FQGNSA. V was shortened by 0 bases and J by 2 bases, with 9 bases between the two germline ends. For the CDR3, the DNA is TGTGCCAGCAGCTTAGCAGGTGGATTCACAGATACGCAGTATTTT. This translates into CASSLAGGFTDTQYF.

The sample holds many counts of this clonotype. The rearrangement links TRBV6-1 to TRBJ1-2; D is ambiguous. The CDR3 spans 13 residues. Germline V lookup: CDR1 MNHNS, CDR2 SASEGT. Trimming removed 6 bases at V and 6 bases at J, with 14 bases between. CDR3 sequence reads: CASSQKSTNGYTF. The CDR3 DNA reads as TGTGCCAGCAGCCAAAAATCAACGAATGGCTACACCTTC.

By share, this clonotype counts as large. The rearrangement links TRBV7-9 to TRBJ2-7; the match to TRBD1 covers 7 bases. V shed 5 bases, J shed 2 bases, and the junction held 9 bases outside the gene matches. CDR3 length: 15 residues. The germline gives CDR1 SEHNR, CDR2 FQNEAQ (reference sequence). The CDR3 region is CASSALDRDTYEQYF. In DNA form, the CDR3 reads TGTGCCAGCAGCGCACTCGACAGGGACACCTACGAGCAGTACTTC. The full variable domain, in which reference TRBV7-9 and TRBJ2-7 provide the parts outside the CDR3, is DTGVSQNPRHKITKRGQNVTFRCDPISEHNRLYWYRQTLGQGPEFLTYFQNEAQLEKSRLLSDRFSAERPKGSFSTLEIQRTEQGDSAMYLCASSALDRDTYEQYFGPGTRLTVT.